This T cell receptor (beta chain) originates from a study of blood T cell repertoires in COVID-19. Whole-study context: From the United States, Italy and Spain came samples of acute and convalescent COVID-19. T cells, B-cell-depleted T cells, or PBMCs supplied cDNA or gDNA.

In the original workflow: For nucleated cells, counts were estimated from reference gene primer amplification. Sequenced by immunoSEQ multiplex PCR; TCRdb stores in-frame clones only, minus some. D and trimming come from the DNA, and the V and J calls and clone size come from that table. The sample has approximately 500,000 clones; approximately 83% are singletons. The sequence derives from a human donor in a cohort sampled during active COVID-19. The sequenced sample was peripheral blood.

The CDR3 nucleotides are TGTGCCTGGAGTGGGATGAACACCGGGACAGACAGGGATACGCAGTATTTT. Translation gives CAWSGMNTGTDRDTQYF. The rearrangement joins TRBV30 to TRBJ2-3; the match to TRBD1 covers 7 bases. CDR3 length: 17 amino acids. V was pared by 1 base and J by 6 bases, with 16 bases of the junction left unmatched. The germline gives CDR1 GTSNPN, CDR2 SVGIG (reference sequence).